This T cell receptor beta chain was identified in a study of cytomegalovirus exposure and HLA in healthy donors. General observations from the study: The study put 160 or so TCR beta chains on its list as cytomegalovirus-associated.

In the PCR, 60 Vbeta and 13 Jbeta primers were used. Profiling relied on immunoSEQ multiplex PCR, and the TCRdb table lists in-frame clones only, not all of them. The profile shows 150,000 to 200,000 clones, 82% of them singletons. V was pared by 11 bases and J by 5 bases, with 12 bases between. The germline gives CDR1 SEHNR, CDR2 FQNEAQ (reference sequence). The CDR3 consists of 11 residues. Remarks on this clone: Its specificity is not known.

Unrecorded immune exposures were likely, despite nominal health at sampling. The rearrangement joins TRBV7-9 to TRBJ2-5; D is possibly TRBD1 (6 bases). Sequencing was done on a sample of PBMCs. The receptor was derived from a man aged 40-55 years in good health and CMV-seronegative. The CDR3 is CAGGIEETQYF. The CDR3 DNA follows: TGTGCCGGGGGCATCGAGGAGACCCAGTACTTC.